The 17 T cell receptor beta chains presented below share a single source sample, sequenced in a study of T cell repertoires in cytomegalovirus infection (dated by TCRdb to the late 2010s). What these receptors recognize is not known. Interpreted using the paper, the treatment or condition label stands for: in vitro stimulation with specific CMV peptide epitopes to enrich CMV-specific T cells. Sequencing was performed on an Illumina HiSeq 1500. TCRdb applied fastp at Q25 and MiXCR to the public reads, then kept only in-frame beta chains. Entries that share a CDR3 protein sequence are merged under the most common genes and DNA. The table for this sample lists around 770,000 distinct CDR3 sequences; under 35% of them were counted only once. The ten largest clones take up around 14% of the sample. Sequenced here: cultured CD8+ T cells from PBMCs, sampled from culture after CMV antigen stimulation. These receptors all stem from a human donor in good health (CMV status not recorded). Some clones in this sample may be carry-over from other donors' samples.

In its sample, this clonotype was seen a few times. The chain uses TRBV4-1 and TRBJ2-1; maybe TRBD1 (6 bases). Trimming left V 4 bases short and J 0 bases short, with 16 bases between. Looked up from germline, CDR1 is MGHRA and CDR2 is YSYEKL. CDR3 length equals 17 residues. CDR3 in DNA: TGCGCCAGCAGCCGGTCGGGACACCCGAGCTCCTACAATGAGCAGTTCTTC. Translated: CASSRSGHPSSYNEQFF.

The J gene is TRBJ1-1, the V gene TRBV7-9; 7 nucleotides match TRBD1. With 3 bases clipped from V and 3 bases from J, the junction kept 10 bases outside the gene matches. Per the germline V gene, CDR1 is SEHNR and CDR2 is FQNEAQ (reference sequence). The length of the CDR3 is 16 residues. DNA for the CDR3: TGTGCCAGCAGCTTCCCCTCACAGGGGCTGCACACTGAAGCTTTCTTT. It encodes CASSFPSQGLHTEAFF.

This clonotype was found a few times. The rearrangement links TRBV11-2 to TRBJ1-6, with TRBD1 as a possible D gene (6 bases). Deletions cut 3 bases from V and 0 bases from J, with 15 bases between. Germline-derived CDR1 and CDR2 are SGHAT and FQNNGV. The CDR3 loop spans 18 amino acids. The CDR3 spells CASSFRRGRNSYNSPLHF. The CDR3 DNA reads as TGTGCCAGCAGCTTCCGAAGGGGGAGAAACTCCTATAATTCACCCCTCCACTTT.

The chain is built from TRBV5-1 and TRBJ2-2; D ambiguous. The CDR3 sequence is 17 residues long. Trimming took off 3 bases at V and 8 bases at J, with 23 bases between the two ends. The V gene's germline CDR1 is SGHRS and CDR2 YFSETQ. The DNA of the CDR3 is TGCGCCAGCAGCTCCCCCGCGGAAATAACGGTGTCGGGGGAGCTGTTTTTT. This encodes CASSSPAEITVSGELFF. Using reference TRBV5-1 and TRBJ2-2 for the parts outside the CDR3, the full variable domain is KAGVTQTPRYLIKTRGQQVTLSCSPISGHRSVSWYQQTPGQGLQFLFEYFSETQRNKGNFPGRFSGRQFSNSRSEMNVSTLELGDSALYLCASSSPAEITVSGELFFGEGSRLTVL.

This clonotype came up a few times. The chain has TRBV7-9 and TRBJ2-5; D not certain. Germline CDR1 is SEHNR and CDR2 is FQNEAQ (reference sequence). This CDR3 contains 13 residues. The V end was cut by 0 bases, the J end by 9 bases, with 11 bases between. The CDR3 here is CASSLARVGPQYF. CDR3 DNA sequence: TGTGCCAGCAGCTTAGCCCGAGTCGGCCCCCAGTACTTC.

This clonotype was recorded a few times. The CDR3 nucleotides are TGTGCCAGCAGCGAAGGGGTTTGGGCTTCTAATGAAAAACTGTTTTTT. As protein: CASSEGVWASNEKLFF. The chain links TRBV5-5 to TRBJ1-4; D might be TRBD1 (5 bases). Trimming pared 4 bases from V and 3 bases from J, leaving 16 bases between. Germline values: CDR1 SGHKS, CDR2 YYEKEE (reference sequence). The CDR3 contains 16 residues.

This clonotype was recorded a few times. V gene TRBV9 combines with J gene TRBJ1-2; tentatively, D is TRBD1 (6 bases). V lost 0 bases, J lost 4 bases, and 16 bases lay in between. The CDR3 consists of 16 residues. The V gene's germline CDR1 is SGDLS and CDR2 YYNGEE. In DNA form, the CDR3 reads TGTGCCAGCAGCGTAGCAGGGCAGGGGCGGCCCTATGGCTACACCTTC. Translation: CASSVAGQGRPYGYTF.

This chain joins TRBV14 and TRBJ2-7; the D is unclear. With 1 base removed from V and 3 bases from J, the gap between germline ends came to 16 bases. CDR3 size: 16 residues. The germline gives CDR1 SGHDN, CDR2 FVKESK. The CDR3 DNA reads TGTGCCAGCAGCCAAGTCGATGTAACGGCGAGCTACGAGCAGTACTTC. It is translated as CASSQVDVTASYEQYF.

The chain combines TRBV5-1 with TRBJ1-2; 10 bases agree with TRBD1. Losses at the gene ends were 0 bases for V and 4 bases for J; bases not matched to a gene: 9. Germline V lookup: CDR1 SGHRS, CDR2 YFSETQ. This CDR3 comprises 17 residues. The CDR3 DNA is TGCGCCAGCAGCTTGGGGGCGACAGGGGGCGATACCTATGGCTACACCTTC. It codes for CASSLGATGGDTYGYTF.

The J gene is TRBJ2-7, the V gene TRBV11-1; weak D call: TRBD1 (6 bases). The CDR3 is 16 amino acids. Germline CDR1 reads SGHAT; CDR2 reads FQDESV (reference sequence). The CDR3 DNA is TGTGCCAGCGGCTTGGCGCTCCGGGACAAAACCTACGAGCAGTACGTC. Translation gives CASGLALRDKTYEQYV.

This clonotype was seen only a few times. The J gene is TRBJ1-5, the V gene TRBV4-1, with TRBD1 identical over 12 bases. Germline CDR1 and CDR2: MGHRA and YSYEKL. V shed 0 bases and J 2 bases; nucleotides not matched to a gene: 11. This CDR3 contains 20 residues. CDR3 protein: CASSQDPLGTGGVGNQPQHF. Written as DNA, the CDR3 is TGCGCCAGCAGCCAAGATCCCCTAGGGACAGGGGGCGTGGGCAATCAGCCCCAGCATTTT.

This clonotype was detected only a few times. The chain combines TRBV6-1 with TRBJ1-4, with D unresolved. CDR1 is MNHNS and CDR2 is SASEGT in the germline V gene. The V end lost 5 bases, the J end lost 3 bases, and 10 bases lay between the germline ends. The length of the CDR3 is 14 residues. The CDR3: CASSRTRANEKLFF. The CDR3 bases are TGTGCCAGCAGTAGGACCCGAGCTAATGAAAAACTGTTTTTT.

The chain carries TRBV7-2 and TRBJ1-1; 8 nucleotides match TRBD1. V was clipped by 5 bases and J by 7 bases; unmatched bases: 9. Germline CDR1 and CDR2: SGHTA and FQGNSA. This CDR3 has 14 amino acids. The CDR3 nucleotides are TGTGCCAGCAGCCCATGGACAGGGAGTCTTGAAGCTTTCTTT. It specifies CASSPWTGSLEAFF.

This clonotype showed up just a few times. CDR3 protein: CSARMPTAYEQYV. The CDR3 DNA reads TGCAGTGCTAGAATGCCAACCGCCTACGAGCAGTACGTC. The V and J genes are TRBV20-1 and TRBJ2-7; no reliable D call. Germline values: CDR1 DFQATT, CDR2 SNEGSKA (reference sequence). Trimming removed 2 bases at V and 2 bases at J, with 10 bases between. CDR3 length: 13 residues.

As regards this clonotype: A read error may explain this, as a much larger clone is one base away. The CDR3 ends on some other residue instead of the conserved phenylalanine or tryptophan, so this is likely a read error. The rearrangement joins TRBV7-2 to TRBJ2-1; 8 bases line up with TRBD2. Germline loops: CDR1 SGHTA, CDR2 FQGNSA. Trimming removed 1 base from V and 1 base from J; junction bases left unmatched: 3. The CDR3 runs 16 residues. In DNA form, the CDR3 reads TGTGCCAGCAGCTTAGACTCTAGCGGGTCCTACAATGAGCAGTTCTAC. It translates to CASSLDSSGSYNEQFY.

CDR3 in amino acids: CASSLGSGGLGAFF. The DNA of the CDR3 is TGTGCCAGCAGCTTAGGGTCTGGGGGGCTCGGGGCTTTCTTT. This chain connects TRBV7-6 to TRBJ1-1, with D maybe TRBD1 (6 bases). The CDR3 is 14 amino acids. From germline, CDR1 is SGHVS and CDR2 FNYEAQ. Trimming shortened V by 1 base and J by 11 bases, and 17 bases separated the two germline ends. Complete variable domain (other parts from reference TRBV7-6 and TRBJ1-1): GAGVSQSPRYKVTKRGQDVALRCDPISGHVSLYWYRQALGQGPEFLTYFNYEAQQDKSGLPNDRFSAERPEGSISTLTIQRTEQRDSAMYRCASSLGSGGLGAFFGQGTRLTVV.

In its sample, this clonotype was seen many times. The chain links TRBV7-8 to TRBJ1-5; 7 positions agree with TRBD1. The CDR3 loop spans 16 amino acids. The V gene end was trimmed by 4 bases and the J gene end by 3 bases; junction bases not matched to a gene: 9. The germline V gene encodes CDR1 SGHVS and CDR2 FQNEAQ. The CDR3 reads CASSSSMTGYNQPQHF. CDR3 DNA sequence: TGTGCCAGCAGCTCCTCCATGACAGGGTACAATCAGCCCCAGCATTTT.